These 19 T cell receptor beta chains originate from one sample sequenced in a study of CD8+ T cells in alopecia areata. TCR sequencing used cDNA made by reverse transcription of extracted RNA. Only in-frame clones appear in the TCRdb table, and some are missing; sequencing was by immunoSEQ multiplex PCR. This sample has about 150,000 clones, with 45% to 60% found just once. Specimen: CD4+ T cells sorted from blood. The receptors derive from a human donor in good health.

This sequence joins TRBV30 and TRBJ1-2; 9 nucleotides agree with TRBD1. Germline lookup yields CDR1 GTSNPN and CDR2 SVGIG (reference sequence). This CDR3 comprises 14 residues. The ends lost 1 base at V and 2 bases at J; junction bases unmatched: 2. CDR3 loop: CAWSGQGGNYGYTF. Written as DNA, the CDR3 is TGTGCCTGGAGTGGACAGGGGGGGAACTATGGCTACACCTTC.

The chain combines TRBV27 with TRBJ1-4; D is unresolved. The V gene's germline CDR1 is MNHEY and CDR2 SMNVEV (reference sequence). V gave up 3 bases and J gave up 8 bases, with 16 bases separating them. CDR3 length equals 15 residues. In DNA, the CDR3 is TGTGCCAGCAGTTTCACGCCTGGTCATCAAGAAAAACTGTTTTTT. Translating it yields CASSFTPGHQEKLFF.

This clone was counted a few times. V gene TRBV7-9 combines with J gene TRBJ1-5; TRBD1 aligns across 7 bases. Unmatched junction bases numbered 9, after V lost 1 base and J lost 0 bases. This CDR3 has 18 residues. Germline V lookup: CDR1 SEHNR, CDR2 FQNEAQ (reference sequence). CDR3 protein: CASSLERGPAYSNQPQHF. The CDR3 coding sequence is TGTGCCAGCAGCTTAGAGAGGGGGCCCGCTTATAGCAATCAGCCCCAGCATTTT.

The J gene is TRBJ2-6, the V gene TRBV9; D ambiguous. The V gene's germline CDR1 is SGDLS and CDR2 YYNGEE. This CDR3 has 16 residues. V lost 1 base to trimming and J lost 0 bases, with 8 bases between them. This CDR3 reads CASSVRKSSGANVLTF. The CDR3 nucleotides are TGTGCCAGCAGCGTACGGAAAAGCTCTGGGGCCAACGTCCTGACTTTC. Looking up the rest from reference TRBV9 and TRBJ2-6 gives the full variable domain: DSGVTQTPKHLITATGQRVTLRCSPRSGDLSVYWYQQSLDQGLQFLIQYYNGEERAKGNILERFSAQQFPDLHSELNLSSLELGDSALYFCASSVRKSSGANVLTFGAGSRLTVL.

The rearrangement uses TRBV4-1 and TRBJ2-7, with D possibly called TRBD1 or TRBD2 (6 bases each). Trimming cost V 3 bases and J 6 bases, with 15 bases left between them. CDR1 MGHRA and CDR2 YSYEKL come from the germline V gene. This CDR3 comprises 14 residues. The CDR3, as DNA: TGCGCCAGCAGCCACCCTGGGGGGCGGCCCGAGCAGTACTTC. Its protein is CASSHPGGRPEQYF.

This clone was seen only a few times. This rearrangement joins TRBV11-2 to TRBJ2-7; TRBD1 agrees at 9 bases. This CDR3 region has 15 residues. The trim removed 4 bases at V and 3 bases at J, leaving 7 bases unmatched. Germline CDR1 is SGHAT and CDR2 is FQNNGV. The CDR3 DNA reads as TGTGCCAGCAGCTCATCGGACAGGGGCGGCTACGAGCAGTACTTC. This gives the protein CASSSSDRGGYEQYF.

The chain couples TRBV7-8 to TRBJ1-2, with TRBD1 as a possible D gene (5 bases). V lost 1 base to trimming and J lost 1 base, with 16 bases between them. The CDR3 length is 17 residues. From germline, CDR1 is SGHVS and CDR2 FQNEAQ. The CDR3 loop reads CASSLGRGANFNYGYTF. CDR3 coding DNA: TGTGCCAGCAGCTTAGGACGCGGGGCGAACTTTAACTATGGCTACACCTTC.

The chain links TRBV5-4 to TRBJ2-2, with 7 bases matching TRBD2. J lost 5 bases, V lost 7 bases, and 8 bases had no gene match. Looked up from germline, CDR1 is SGHNT and CDR2 is YYREEE (reference sequence). This CDR3 comprises 14 residues. The CDR3 is CASGTSVLTGELFF. The CDR3 DNA is TGTGCCAGCGGCACTAGCGTCCTGACCGGGGAGCTGTTTTTT.

This clone was observed a few times. This chain connects TRBV6-6 to TRBJ2-1, with a tentative D call TRBD2 (6 bases). The V end lost 6 bases, the J end lost 11 bases, and 20 bases lay between the germline ends. This CDR3 has 14 residues. The V gene's germline CDR1 is MNHNY and CDR2 SVGAGI (reference sequence). CDR3 residues: CASSPVGSGTQQFF. The CDR3 DNA is TGTGCCAGCAGCCCGGTGGGTAGCGGAACACAGCAGTTCTTC.

V is TRBV12-5 and J is TRBJ1-5, with D unclear. Germline CDR1 and CDR2: LGHNT and FRNRAP. Trimming took 4 bases from V and 6 from J, leaving 7 bases between them. The CDR3 runs to 12 residues. The CDR3 DNA reads as TGTGCTAGTGGTTCTGAGGCTCAGCCCCAGCATTTT. Encoded protein: CASGSEAQPQHF. Filled out from reference TRBV12-5 and TRBJ1-5, the complete variable domain reads DARVTQTPRHKVTEMGQEVTMRCQPILGHNTVFWYRQTMMQGLELLAYFRNRAPLDDSGMPKDRFSAEMPDATLATLKIQPSEPRDSAVYFCASGSEAQPQHFGDGTRLSIL.

The rearrangement joins TRBV9 to TRBJ1-4, with D perhaps matching TRBD1 (6 bases). This CDR3 has 14 amino acids. In germline, CDR1 is SGDLS, CDR2 YYNGEE. V lost 2 bases and J 4 bases, leaving 9 bases between the germline ends. The CDR3 sequence is CASSVTGLNEKLFF. For the CDR3, the DNA is TGTGCCAGCAGCGTTACAGGGCTTAATGAAAAACTGTTTTTT.

The chain carries TRBV28 and TRBJ2-6; 8 nucleotides agree with TRBD1. The CDR3 runs 15 residues. V lost 6 bases and J lost 2; bases outside the gene matches: 3. Germline V gives CDR1 MDHEN, CDR2 SYDVKM. The CDR3, as DNA: TGTGCCAGCAGCCTGACAGGGGCTGGGGCCAACGTCCTGACTTTC. Translation: CASSLTGAGANVLTF.

The CDR3 loop is CASSLGLNNQPQHF. In DNA, the CDR3 is TGTGCCAGCAGCTTAGGACTGAACAATCAGCCCCAGCATTTT. This sequence joins TRBV7-8 and TRBJ1-5; D is unclear. The ends were cut back, 1 base at V and 3 bases at J, with 7 bases in the middle. This CDR3 has 14 amino acids. The germline gives CDR1 SGHVS, CDR2 FQNEAQ.

The sample holds a few counts of this clone. V gene TRBV5-1 combines with J gene TRBJ2-5; D ambiguous. Per the germline V gene, CDR1 is SGHRS and CDR2 is YFSETQ. The CDR3 is 13 residues long. V lost 0 bases to trimming and J lost 1 base, with 4 bases between them. The CDR3 sequence: CASSLDTQETQYF. The CDR3 DNA is TGCGCCAGCAGCTTGGACACCCAAGAGACCCAGTACTTC.

The chain recombines TRBV9 with TRBJ1-2; D remains ambiguous. The CDR3 is 13 residues long. Trimming removed 7 bases at V and 8 bases at J, with 18 bases between. Germline V lookup: CDR1 SGDLS, CDR2 YYNGEE. CDR3 in amino acids: CASRQTGSLGYTF. The DNA for the CDR3 is TGTGCCAGCCGACAAACGGGCTCCCTAGGCTACACCTTC.

The rearrangement joins TRBV10-3 to TRBJ1-1; D not resolved. CDR1 and CDR2 (germline): ENHRY, SYGVKD. This CDR3 has 13 amino acids. V was trimmed by 4 bases and J by 1 base, leaving 7 bases between them. The CDR3 bases are TGTGCCATCAGTGTATATCGGAACACTGAAGCTTTCTTT. As protein: CAISVYRNTEAFF.

V gene TRBV19 combines with J gene TRBJ2-1, with TRBD2 identical over 8 bases. This CDR3 has 15 residues. The germline V gene encodes CDR1 LNHDA and CDR2 SQIVND (reference sequence). Germline trimming cut 4 bases from V and 0 bases from J; bases unmatched to any gene: 2. CDR3 sequence: CASSTLAGSYNEQFF. The CDR3, as DNA: TGTGCCAGTAGTACGCTAGCGGGCTCCTACAATGAGCAGTTCTTC. The full variable domain, in which reference TRBV19 and TRBJ2-1 provide the parts outside the CDR3, is DGGITQSPKYLFRKEGQNVTLSCEQNLNHDAMYWYRQDPGQGLRLIYYSQIVNDFQKGDIAEGYSVSREKKESFPLTVTSAQKNPTAFYLCASSTLAGSYNEQFFGPGTRLTVL.

This rearrangement joins TRBV2 to TRBJ2-7, with 7 bases lining up with TRBD2. CDR3 length equals 15 residues. J lost 0 bases, V lost 5 bases, and 7 bases had no gene match. Germline assignment: CDR1 SNHLY and CDR2 FYNNEI. The CDR3 DNA reads TGTGCCAGCAGTTCCATCGGGACTAACTCCTACGAGCAGTACTTC. Translation: CASSSIGTNSYEQYF.

This rearrangement joins TRBV7-2 to TRBJ2-5; no firm D call. The CDR3 contains 14 residues. Germline CDR1 SGHTA, CDR2 FQGNSA. V was pared by 2 bases and J by 2 bases, with 9 bases between. The CDR3: CASSLKGPQETQYF. The DNA of the CDR3 is TGTGCCAGCAGCTTAAAGGGTCCGCAAGAGACCCAGTACTTC. The variable domain in full, completed from reference TRBV7-2 and TRBJ2-5, reads GAGVSQSPSNKVTEKGKDVELRCDPISGHTALYWYRQSLGQGLEFLIYFQGNSAPDKSGLPSDRFSAERTGGSVSTLTIQRTQQEDSAVYLCASSLKGPQETQYFGPGTRLLVL.